This TCR beta chain stems from a study of T cells in narcolepsy. As for the study in general: Patients with NT1 or NT2 and healthy control donors were enrolled. Whole-study results and caveats: Autoreactive clonotypes reportedly recurred in blood of same and different patients, not controls. Autoreactive clone sequences were missing from some blood memory CD4+ repertoires.

Concerning this clone itself: Its specificity is not known.

Produced via immunoSEQ multiplex PCR; TCRdb's table is partial and in-frame only. The sample includes some 30,000 clones, about 89% of them seen just once. Trimming removed 7 bases from V and 5 bases from J, with 9 bases in between. CDR3 length equals 13 residues. Per the germline V gene, CDR1 is SNHLY and CDR2 is FYNNEI. Sample: memory (CD45RA-) CD4+ T cells from blood. The rearrangement uses TRBV2 and TRBJ1-6; D is unclear. The sequence came from a human donor in good health. The chain's CDR3 is CASTPFNNSPLHF. Here the CDR3 DNA reads TGTGCCAGCACCCCCTTTAATAATTCACCCCTCCACTTT.